This TCR beta chain emerged from a study of T-cell reconstitution after alpha-beta-depleted transplantation in children. Points from the study as a whole: Some patients showed high day-60 TCRbeta diversity, which derived from surviving recipient T cells and thymic progenitors. Newly generated T cells supplied most T-cell counts and diversity one year post-transplant. At around two months after transplant, the alpha-beta T cells were reportedly derived from several hundred expanded clones that came from non-depleted graft cells.

Losses at the gene ends were 6 bases for V and 7 bases for J; bases not matched to a gene: 10. In germline, CDR1 is DFQATT, CDR2 SNEGSKA (reference sequence). This CDR3 has 13 residues. Unique molecular identifiers were used in preparing the TCRbeta library. From the PCR reads, TCRdb called clonotypes with MiXCR, one entry per CDR3 protein. Of 120,000 or so distinct CDR3 sequences listed, 23% are singletons. As to this clonotype: The antigen is not known.

V usage is TRBV20-1 and J usage is TRBJ1-1, with 8 bases lining up with TRBD1. The TCR originated in a male patient aged 2-9 years who had a stem cell transplant for chronic granulomatous disease, so the T cells may come from the graft donor. Sequencing was performed on PBMCs, mostly from graft donor cells, taken 180 days after TCRalphabeta/CD19-depleted stem cell transplant. This chain's CDR3 is CSATRGLAREAFF. CDR3 in DNA: TGCAGTGCCACCAGGGGGCTGGCGCGTGAAGCTTTCTTT.